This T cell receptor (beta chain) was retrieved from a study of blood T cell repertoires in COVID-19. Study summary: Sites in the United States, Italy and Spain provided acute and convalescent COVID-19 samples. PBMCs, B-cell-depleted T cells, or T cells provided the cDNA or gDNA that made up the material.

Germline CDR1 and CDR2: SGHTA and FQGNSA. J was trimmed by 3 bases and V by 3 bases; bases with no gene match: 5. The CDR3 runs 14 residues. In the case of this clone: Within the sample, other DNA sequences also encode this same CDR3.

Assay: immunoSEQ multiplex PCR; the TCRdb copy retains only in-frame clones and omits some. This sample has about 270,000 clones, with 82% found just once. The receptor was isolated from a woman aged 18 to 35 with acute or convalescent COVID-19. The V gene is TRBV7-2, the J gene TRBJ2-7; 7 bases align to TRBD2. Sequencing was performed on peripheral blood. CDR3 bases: TGTGCCAGCAGCTTGTCGGGAGGAGGCTACGAGCAGTACTTC. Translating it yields CASSLSGGGYEQYF.